These T cell receptor beta chains were read from a single sample in a study of T cell responses to AZD1222 COVID-19 vaccine. Assay: immunoSEQ multiplex PCR; the TCRdb copy retains only in-frame clones and omits some. Of some 140,000 clones listed, more than 75% are singletons. The specimen comprised peripheral blood, sampled on day 0 of AZD1222 vaccination. Source of these receptors: an adult in good health. Each CDR3 is given with its conserved first and last residue. A D gene is named only where the DNA matches it firmly. For some rows the clone size is stated as once, few or many, or as a class when expanded; others skip it.

j_call: TRBJ2-5
v_call: TRBV24-1
d_call: .
clone_size: .
cdr3_nt: TGTGCCACCAGTGATTCAAGGCAAGAGACCCAGTACTTC
cdr3_aa: CATSDSRQETQYF

j_call: TRBJ2-1
v_call: TRBV19
d_call: TRBD1
clone_size: .
cdr3_nt: TGTGCCAGTAGTACAAGGACAGGGTTCGATGAGCAGTTCTTC
cdr3_aa: CASSTRTGFDEQFF

j_call: TRBJ2-5
v_call: TRBV11-2
d_call: .
clone_size: .
cdr3_nt: TGTGCCAGCAGCTTGGGTGCGGTCCTCAAGGGGACCCAGTACTTC
cdr3_aa: CASSLGAVLKGTQYF

j_call: TRBJ1-4
v_call: TRBV5-1
d_call: TRBD1
clone_size: .
cdr3_nt: TGCGCCAGCAGCCCGGGACAGGGCACAAATGAAAAACTGTTTTTT
cdr3_aa: CASSPGQGTNEKLFF

j_call: TRBJ1-1
v_call: TRBV27
d_call: .
clone_size: .
cdr3_nt: TGTGCCAGCAGACTTACAGGGTTAAACACTGAAGCTTTCTTT
cdr3_aa: CASRLTGLNTEAFF

j_call: TRBJ2-5
v_call: TRBV3-1/TRBV3-2
d_call: .
clone_size: .
cdr3_nt: TGTGCCAGCAGCCGAAATGAGGGGGAACTTAAAGAGACCCAGTACTTC
cdr3_aa: CASSRNEGELKETQYF

j_call: TRBJ1-1
v_call: TRBV6-5
d_call: .
clone_size: .
cdr3_nt: TGTGCCAGCATTGGGACCCAGGGAACTGAAGCTTTCTTT
cdr3_aa: CASIGTQGTEAFF

j_call: TRBJ1-3
v_call: TRBV3-1/TRBV3-2
d_call: .
clone_size: .
cdr3_nt: TGTGCCAGCAGCCCCTTCCCGACGGGGAGCTCTGGAAACACCATATATTTT
cdr3_aa: CASSPFPTGSSGNTIYF

j_call: TRBJ2-1
v_call: TRBV5-6
d_call: .
clone_size: .
cdr3_nt: TGTGCCAGCACCTTCGGTGGGGGGGCGCGGAATGAGCAGTTCTTC
cdr3_aa: CASTFGGGARNEQFF

j_call: TRBJ2-2
v_call: TRBV15
d_call: .
clone_size: medium-sized
cdr3_nt: TGTGCCACCAGCAGATATTGGGCAGGGTCAGGCGGGGAGCTGTTTTTT
cdr3_aa: CATSRYWAGSGGELFF

j_call: TRBJ1-2
v_call: TRBV10-3
d_call: .
clone_size: .
cdr3_nt: TGTGCCACCCGAGTGGGTCGGGGCGAGTTGAACGGCTACACCTTC
cdr3_aa: CATRVGRGELNGYTF

j_call: TRBJ1-1
v_call: TRBV27
d_call: .
clone_size: .
cdr3_nt: TGTGCCAGCAGTTTATCGCAGGGGCCTATCCGTGTCACTGAAGCTTTCTTT
cdr3_aa: CASSLSQGPIRVTEAFF

j_call: TRBJ2-5
v_call: TRBV3-1/TRBV3-2
d_call: TRBD1
clone_size: .
cdr3_nt: TGTGCCAGCAGCCAAGGGGACAGAGAGACCCAGTACTTC
cdr3_aa: CASSQGDRETQYF

j_call: TRBJ2-7
v_call: TRBV7-9
d_call: .
clone_size: .
cdr3_nt: TGTGCCAGCAGCCCCTACAGGGACTCCTACGAGCAGTACTTC
cdr3_aa: CASSPYRDSYEQYF

j_call: TRBJ1-2
v_call: TRBV2
d_call: TRBD1
clone_size: .
cdr3_nt: TGTGCCAGCAGTGTGGGGGGACAGGGGAACTATGGCTACACCTTC
cdr3_aa: CASSVGGQGNYGYTF

j_call: TRBJ1-3
v_call: TRBV4-1
d_call: .
clone_size: .
cdr3_nt: TGCGCCAGCAGCCCCGGCCCAGGGACATTCCCCCCGAACACCATATATTTT
cdr3_aa: CASSPGPGTFPPNTIYF

j_call: TRBJ1-3
v_call: TRBV30
d_call: .
clone_size: .
cdr3_nt: TGTGCCTGGAATTTCGCGGGAAACACCATATATTTT
cdr3_aa: CAWNFAGNTIYF

j_call: TRBJ2-1
v_call: TRBV6-5
d_call: .
clone_size: once
cdr3_nt: TGTGCCAGCATTGGTCGGGTCAGTTCCTACAATGAGCAGTTCTTC
cdr3_aa: CASIGRVSSYNEQFF

j_call: TRBJ2-2
v_call: TRBV11-2
d_call: .
clone_size: few
cdr3_nt: TGTGCCAGCAGCTTAATGGGCAGGGCGAACACCGGGGAGCTGTTTTTT
cdr3_aa: CASSLMGRANTGELFF

j_call: TRBJ1-3
v_call: TRBV28
d_call: .
clone_size: .
cdr3_nt: TGTGCCAGCAGTCCCGCCCACCCGGTGCTTGGAAACACCATATATTTT
cdr3_aa: CASSPAHPVLGNTIYF

j_call: TRBJ1-1
v_call: TRBV19
d_call: .
clone_size: .
cdr3_nt: TGTGCCAGTAGTATTTTCGTCGACGCGACTTCGACAGGACTGAACACTGAAGCTTTCTTT
cdr3_aa: CASSIFVDATSTGLNTEAFF

j_call: TRBJ1-5
v_call: TRBV6-5
d_call: TRBD1
clone_size: .
cdr3_nt: TGTGCCAGCTCGGGATGGAGACAGGGGCCCCAGCATTTT
cdr3_aa: CASSGWRQGPQHF

j_call: TRBJ1-5
v_call: TRBV6-1
d_call: .
clone_size: .
cdr3_nt: TGTGCCAGCAGTGAAATGGAAACCGGAGTTATACAGCCCCAGCATTTT
cdr3_aa: CASSEMETGVIQPQHF

j_call: TRBJ1-4
v_call: TRBV10-2
d_call: .
clone_size: .
cdr3_nt: TGCGCCAGCAGTGAGTCTACAGGGTGGGCCGCCGATGAAAAACTGTTTTTT
cdr3_aa: CASSESTGWAADEKLFF

j_call: TRBJ1-6
v_call: TRBV11-1
d_call: .
clone_size: .
cdr3_nt: TGTGCCAGCAGCCCCCGACGGCGGAATTCACCCCTCCACTTT
cdr3_aa: CASSPRRRNSPLHF

j_call: TRBJ1-2
v_call: TRBV2
d_call: .
clone_size: .
cdr3_nt: TGTGCCAGCAGTGAGTACCAAGGGAGCTATGGCTACACCTTC
cdr3_aa: CASSEYQGSYGYTF

j_call: TRBJ1-4
v_call: TRBV28
d_call: .
clone_size: once
cdr3_nt: TGTGCCAGCAGTCAAATTGGACAAGCAACTAATGAAAAACTGTTTTTT
cdr3_aa: CASSQIGQATNEKLFF

j_call: TRBJ1-3
v_call: TRBV18
d_call: .
clone_size: .
cdr3_nt: TGTGCCAGCTCACCTGGGACCGATGGATACACCATATATTTT
cdr3_aa: CASSPGTDGYTIYF

j_call: TRBJ2-2
v_call: TRBV3-1/TRBV3-2
d_call: .
clone_size: .
cdr3_nt: TGTGCCAGCCGGACCGCCGGGGAGCTGTTTTTT
cdr3_aa: CASRTAGELFF

j_call: TRBJ2-2
v_call: TRBV7-3
d_call: TRBD1
clone_size: .
cdr3_nt: TGTGCCAGCAGCTCACAGGGGGCCAGCACCGGGGAGCTGTTTTTT
cdr3_aa: CASSSQGASTGELFF

j_call: TRBJ2-7
v_call: TRBV5-6
d_call: TRBD1
clone_size: .
cdr3_nt: TGTGCCAGCAGCCCGGGACAGGACGAGCAGTACTTC
cdr3_aa: CASSPGQDEQYF

j_call: TRBJ1-2
v_call: TRBV3-1/TRBV3-2
d_call: TRBD1
clone_size: .
cdr3_nt: TGTGCCAGCAGTCGACAGGGAGGAGGCTATGGCTACACCTTC
cdr3_aa: CASSRQGGGYGYTF

j_call: TRBJ1-6
v_call: TRBV23-1
d_call: .
clone_size: .
cdr3_nt: TGCGCCAGCAGTCAACTTTCGGGCTGTGGGACGGGTTCACCCCTCCACTTT
cdr3_aa: CASSQLSGCGTGSPLHF

j_call: TRBJ2-7
v_call: TRBV3-1/TRBV3-2
d_call: TRBD1
clone_size: .
cdr3_nt: TGTGCCAGCAGCCATGCGGACAGGGGGGTGTCCCACGAGCAGTACTTC
cdr3_aa: CASSHADRGVSHEQYF

j_call: TRBJ2-1
v_call: TRBV5-1
d_call: TRBD1
clone_size: .
cdr3_nt: TGCGCCAGCAGACCGACAGGGGGGTTGGATGAGCAGTTCTTC
cdr3_aa: CASRPTGGLDEQFF

j_call: TRBJ1-5
v_call: TRBV30
d_call: .
clone_size: .
cdr3_nt: TGTGCCTGGAGAGCCGGGGGTGATCAGCCCCAGCATTTT
cdr3_aa: CAWRAGGDQPQHF

j_call: TRBJ1-4
v_call: TRBV4-1
d_call: .
clone_size: few
cdr3_nt: TGCGCCAGCAGCCAAGATTGGGTAAATACAGGGTGGGATGAAAAACTGTTTTTT
cdr3_aa: CASSQDWVNTGWDEKLFF

j_call: TRBJ1-6
v_call: TRBV5-1
d_call: .
clone_size: .
cdr3_nt: TGCGCCAGCAGCTTATACACCTCCTATAATTCACCCCTCCACTTT
cdr3_aa: CASSLYTSYNSPLHF

j_call: TRBJ1-5
v_call: TRBV5-1
d_call: .
clone_size: .
cdr3_nt: TGCGCCAGCAGCTTCGGCGACGGCAATCAGCCCCAGCATTTT
cdr3_aa: CASSFGDGNQPQHF

j_call: TRBJ2-1
v_call: TRBV7-3
d_call: .
clone_size: .
cdr3_nt: TGTGCCAGCAGCAAACTTACCAACAATGAGCAGTTCTTC
cdr3_aa: CASSKLTNNEQFF

j_call: TRBJ2-1
v_call: TRBV27
d_call: TRBD2
clone_size: .
cdr3_nt: TGTGCCAGCAGTGGCAGACTAGCGGGGGGTTTCAATGAGCAGTTCTTC
cdr3_aa: CASSGRLAGGFNEQFF

j_call: TRBJ1-1
v_call: TRBV5-1
d_call: .
clone_size: .
cdr3_nt: TGCGCCAGCAGCTTGTTGTCGGTGAACACTGAAGCTTTCTTT
cdr3_aa: CASSLLSVNTEAFF

j_call: TRBJ2-7
v_call: TRBV4-1
d_call: .
clone_size: .
cdr3_nt: TGCGCCAGCAGCCAGAGGGACAACTCCTACGAGCAGTACTTC
cdr3_aa: CASSQRDNSYEQYF

j_call: TRBJ1-5
v_call: TRBV18
d_call: .
clone_size: .
cdr3_nt: TGTGCCAGCTCACCTCAGGGGCGAGGATTGCAGCCCCAGCATTTT
cdr3_aa: CASSPQGRGLQPQHF

j_call: TRBJ2-2
v_call: TRBV7-8
d_call: .
clone_size: .
cdr3_nt: TGTGCCAGCAGCTTAGTGGGAGGGGGGAACACCGGGGAGCTGTTTTTT
cdr3_aa: CASSLVGGGNTGELFF

j_call: TRBJ1-1
v_call: TRBV3-1/TRBV3-2
d_call: TRBD1
clone_size: .
cdr3_nt: TGTGCCAGCAGCGGGTGGGCAGGGGGTACTGAAGCTTTCTTT
cdr3_aa: CASSGWAGGTEAFF

j_call: TRBJ2-3
v_call: TRBV5-1
d_call: TRBD1
clone_size: .
cdr3_nt: TGCGCCAGCACGAGGACAGGGAGGATCGGCACAGATACGCAGTATTTT
cdr3_aa: CASTRTGRIGTDTQYF

j_call: TRBJ1-4
v_call: TRBV27
d_call: TRBD1
clone_size: .
cdr3_nt: TGTGCCAGCAGTGGCCTAGGGGGCGCAAATGAAAAACTGTTTTTT
cdr3_aa: CASSGLGGANEKLFF

j_call: TRBJ1-2
v_call: TRBV11-2
d_call: TRBD1
clone_size: few
cdr3_nt: TGTGCCAGCAGCCCTAGCGGGGACAGGGGGAACTATGGCTACACCTTC
cdr3_aa: CASSPSGDRGNYGYTF

j_call: TRBJ2-5
v_call: TRBV25-1
d_call: .
clone_size: .
cdr3_nt: TGTGCCAGCAGTGAGGCCCAAGAGACCCAGTACTTC
cdr3_aa: CASSEAQETQYF

j_call: TRBJ2-1
v_call: TRBV5-1
d_call: .
clone_size: .
cdr3_nt: TGCGCCAGCAGCTTGGTGCTCGGCAGGGTTGACTACAATGAGCAGTTCTTC
cdr3_aa: CASSLVLGRVDYNEQFF

j_call: TRBJ2-1
v_call: TRBV7-2
d_call: .
clone_size: .
cdr3_nt: TGTGCCAGCAGCTTAGAAGGGCGTTCCTACAATGAGCAGTTCTTC
cdr3_aa: CASSLEGRSYNEQFF

j_call: TRBJ1-2
v_call: TRBV6-5
d_call: .
clone_size: .
cdr3_nt: TGTGCCAGCAGTAGCTCAACGGGGACCGTCTATGGCTACACCTTC
cdr3_aa: CASSSSTGTVYGYTF

j_call: TRBJ1-1
v_call: TRBV6-5
d_call: .
clone_size: .
cdr3_nt: TGTGCCAGCAGTTACACGGGCCGCAACACTGAAGCTTTCTTT
cdr3_aa: CASSYTGRNTEAFF

j_call: TRBJ1-1
v_call: TRBV28
d_call: .
clone_size: .
cdr3_nt: TGTGCCAGCACGCCCGAACGGAAAGGCACTGAAGCTTTCTTT
cdr3_aa: CASTPERKGTEAFF